This TCR beta chain was profiled in a study of CD8+ T cells in alopecia areata. Findings of the study overall: Scalp samples also yield sequences from resident alphabeta T cells of normal skin. Possibly as an HLA-related effect, TCR sharing across patients appeared less clear than in mice.

As concerns this clone: The target antigen is unknown.

RNA extraction and reverse transcription yielded cDNA as sequencing template. This table comes from immunoSEQ multiplex PCR, and its TCRdb copy is limited to in-frame clones, with some not included. Among 85,000 to 110,000 clones, approximately 60% were seen once, and the ten largest hold about 9%. The germline CDR1 and CDR2 sequences are GTSNPN and SVGIG (reference sequence). V was cut by 2 bases and J by 7 bases, with 14 bases left in between. The CDR3 runs 13 residues. The source is a human donor in good health. The sequenced material came from CD4+ T cells sorted from blood. The chain has TRBV30 and TRBJ2-5; D not resolved. The CDR3 nucleotides read TGTGCCTGGAGTCTGGCTCCCAGTGGGACCCAGTACTTC. Translating gives CAWSLAPSGTQYF.